Listed below are T cell receptor beta chains from one sample, sequenced in a study of T cells in Graves' hyperthyroidism and ophthalmopathy. TCRdb re-called the multiplex PCR reads with MiXCR, one entry per CDR3 protein. The sample consists of fewer than 850,000 distinct CDR3 sequences, roughly 17% of them appearing once. Sequenced material: blood. Receptor source: a man over 45 with Graves' hyperthyroidism. CDR3s include the opening cysteine and the closing phenylalanine or tryptophan. D genes are given only for firm matches. Only part of the rows carry a size: once, few, many, or a class if the clone is expanded.

V: TRBV27
D: NA
J: TRBJ2-1
size: few
DNA: TGTGCCAGCAGTATAATAGGAGGCCCGCATGAGCAGTTCTTC
CDR3: CASSIIGGPHEQFF

V: TRBV7-9
D: TRBD2
J: TRBJ2-1
size: many
DNA: TGTGCCAGCAGCCCTCCGACTAGCGGGAGGGCCGATTCTGAGCAGTTCTTC
CDR3: CASSPPTSGRADSEQFF

V: TRBV19
D: NA
J: TRBJ1-2
size: many
DNA: TGTGCCAGTAGTATCCGGGACTCCCCCCAGAGGGGCTATGGCTACACCTTC
CDR3: CASSIRDSPQRGYGYTF

V: TRBV27
D: NA
J: TRBJ1-1
size: many
DNA: TGTGCCAGCAGTTTCGGGACGTGGGGCACTGAAGCTTTCTTT
CDR3: CASSFGTWGTEAFF

V: TRBV7-9
D: TRBD1
J: TRBJ2-7
size: NA
DNA: TGTGCCAGCAGCCCACGGGACAGGGTCGACTACGAGCAGTACTTC
CDR3: CASSPRDRVDYEQYF

V: TRBV13
D: NA
J: TRBJ2-3
size: many
DNA: TGTGCCAGCAGCTTAAAGGAAGAACACACAGATACGCAGTATTTT
CDR3: CASSLKEEHTDTQYF

V: TRBV6-2/TRBV6-3
D: NA
J: TRBJ2-2
size: many
DNA: TGTGCCAGCAGAAGGGACGACCTGAACACCGGGGAGCTGTTTTTT
CDR3: CASRRDDLNTGELFF

V: TRBV9
D: NA
J: TRBJ1-1
size: NA
DNA: TGTGCCAGCAGCGTAGGGACAGCGAGTATGAACACTGAAGCTTTCTTT
CDR3: CASSVGTASMNTEAFF

V: TRBV12-3/TRBV12-4
D: NA
J: TRBJ2-1
size: many
DNA: TGTGCCAGCAGTACCTCCCAGGGGAGGGATGAGCAGTTCTTC
CDR3: CASSTSQGRDEQFF

V: TRBV5-1
D: TRBD1
J: TRBJ1-4
size: few
DNA: TGCGCCAGCAGCTTTATGGGACAGCTTAATGAAAAACTGTTTTTT
CDR3: CASSFMGQLNEKLFF

V: TRBV12-3/TRBV12-4
D: NA
J: TRBJ1-5
size: few
DNA: TGTGCCAGCAGTTTTACAGCTAGCAATCAGCCCCAGCATTTT
CDR3: CASSFTASNQPQHF

V: TRBV5-1
D: NA
J: TRBJ2-1
size: few
DNA: TGCGCCAGCACCCTGGATTTTGGGCTCTCATTCTACAATGAGCAGTTCTTC
CDR3: CASTLDFGLSFYNEQFF

V: TRBV10-3
D: NA
J: TRBJ2-2
size: few
DNA: TGTGCCATCAGTGAGCAGGGGGGGTCTAACACCGGGGAGCTGTTTTTT
CDR3: CAISEQGGSNTGELFF

V: TRBV24-1
D: NA
J: TRBJ1-1
size: NA
DNA: TGTGCCACCAGTGCCCAGGGTTTCACTGAAGCTTTCTTT
CDR3: CATSAQGFTEAFF

V: TRBV9
D: NA
J: TRBJ2-7
size: few
DNA: TGTGCCAGCAGCGTAGGTGGACAGATTAGCTCCTACGAGCAGTACTTC
CDR3: CASSVGGQISSYEQYF

V: TRBV7-2
D: TRBD2
J: TRBJ2-1
size: few
DNA: TGTGCCAGCAGCTTCAGGACTAGCGGGATCTACAATGAGCAGTTCTTC
CDR3: CASSFRTSGIYNEQFF

V: TRBV10-1
D: NA
J: TRBJ2-1
size: few
DNA: TGCGCCAGCAGTGAATACAGTTACAATGAGCAGTTCTTC
CDR3: CASSEYSYNEQFF

V: TRBV27
D: TRBD1
J: TRBJ2-7
size: many
DNA: TGTGCCAGCATCGGGACAGCCGGTTACGAGCAGTACTTC
CDR3: CASIGTAGYEQYF

V: TRBV20-1
D: NA
J: TRBJ2-3
size: many
DNA: TGCAGTGCTTCGATCCCTCACGGAACATCTGGGGTTACGCAGTATTTT
CDR3: CSASIPHGTSGVTQYF

V: TRBV28
D: TRBD1
J: TRBJ1-2
size: many
DNA: TGTGCCAGCAGCCCAGGGGGCGCGGACTATGGCTACACCTTC
CDR3: CASSPGGADYGYTF

V: TRBV6-2/TRBV6-3
D: TRBD2
J: TRBJ2-3
size: many
DNA: TGTGCCAGCAGTTCGACCGGGACTAACACAGATACGCAGTATTTT
CDR3: CASSSTGTNTDTQYF

V: TRBV5-1
D: NA
J: TRBJ2-7
size: few
DNA: TGCGCCAGCAGCTGGTACATCAGGGGAAGCTCCTACGAGCAGTACTTC
CDR3: CASSWYIRGSSYEQYF

V: TRBV19
D: NA
J: TRBJ2-2
size: NA
DNA: TGTGCCAGTAGTATAGGTGGGGGGCGGACCGGGGAGCTGTTTTTT
CDR3: CASSIGGGRTGELFF

V: TRBV10-3
D: TRBD2
J: TRBJ2-1
size: NA
DNA: TGTGCCATCAGTTCTAGCGGACTCTACAATGAGCAGTTCTTC
CDR3: CAISSSGLYNEQFF

V: TRBV28
D: TRBD2
J: TRBJ2-5
size: many
DNA: TGTGCCAGCAGTGCCACTACTAGCGGGAGAGAGACCCAGTACTTC
CDR3: CASSATTSGRETQYF

V: TRBV7-8
D: NA
J: TRBJ1-5
size: many
DNA: TGTGCCAGCACAAGGACCTCTCGCAATCAGCCCCAGCATTTT
CDR3: CASTRTSRNQPQHF

V: TRBV28
D: NA
J: TRBJ1-6
size: NA
DNA: TGTGCCAGCAGTTTTGCACCCGAGACAGCGAGCTCCTATAATTCACCCCTCCACTTT
CDR3: CASSFAPETASSYNSPLHF

V: TRBV2
D: NA
J: TRBJ2-7
size: many
DNA: TGTGCCAGCAGTGAAAAACGGGCTCTCGAGCAGTACTTC
CDR3: CASSEKRALEQYF

V: TRBV12-3/TRBV12-4
D: TRBD1
J: TRBJ1-1
size: NA
DNA: TGTGCCAGCAGGGGGCGGACCCAGGGGGCAAGTGAAGCTTTCTTT
CDR3: CASRGRTQGASEAFF

V: TRBV10-2
D: NA
J: TRBJ1-1
size: many
DNA: TGCGCCAGCAGTGAGGTTTCGAGAACTGAAGCTTTCTTT
CDR3: CASSEVSRTEAFF

V: TRBV28
D: NA
J: TRBJ2-1
size: few
DNA: TGTGCCAGCAGTCGATCCGGGACTCCCAATGAGCAGTTCTTC
CDR3: CASSRSGTPNEQFF

V: TRBV7-2
D: TRBD2
J: TRBJ2-3
size: many
DNA: TGTGCCAGCAGCCTCAACTCGGGACTAAGCACAGATACGCAGTATTTT
CDR3: CASSLNSGLSTDTQYF

V: TRBV29-1
D: TRBD1
J: TRBJ1-2
size: NA
DNA: TGCAGCGTTGAGGGGGGACAGGGACGATTCGGCTACACCTTC
CDR3: CSVEGGQGRFGYTF

V: TRBV27
D: NA
J: TRBJ2-7
size: NA
DNA: TGTGCCAGCAGTTCGACAGGGAGGGGCTCCTACGAGCAGTACTTC
CDR3: CASSSTGRGSYEQYF

V: TRBV19
D: NA
J: TRBJ1-4
size: many
DNA: TGTGCCAGTAGTATTTCGGCGTCAGGGGATGAAAAACTGTTTTTT
CDR3: CASSISASGDEKLFF

V: TRBV11-1
D: TRBD2
J: TRBJ2-7
size: once
DNA: TGTGCCAGCAGCTTACGGGAGGTTACCTACGGGCAGTACTTC
CDR3: CASSLREVTYGQYF

V: TRBV19
D: NA
J: TRBJ1-1
size: few
DNA: TGTGCCGGTAAACTTGGTCGGGGCACGGCCGAACTGAACACTGAAGCTTTCTTT
CDR3: CAGKLGRGTAELNTEAFF

V: TRBV19
D: NA
J: TRBJ1-5
size: NA
DNA: TGTGCCAGTAGTCCCCCTTGGGTTAGTTATAGTCAGCCCCAGCATTTT
CDR3: CASSPPWVSYSQPQHF

V: TRBV11-2
D: NA
J: TRBJ1-6
size: many
DNA: TGTGCCAGCAGCTTATCTGGGGACAATTCACCCCTCCACTTT
CDR3: CASSLSGDNSPLHF

V: TRBV2
D: TRBD1
J: TRBJ1-1
size: many
DNA: TGTGCCAGCAGGGACAGGCTGAACACTGAAGCTTTCTTT
CDR3: CASRDRLNTEAFF

V: TRBV2
D: TRBD2
J: TRBJ2-7
size: many
DNA: TGTGCCAGCAGTGATGTACGACTAGCTCAATCCTACGAGCAGTACTTC
CDR3: CASSDVRLAQSYEQYF

V: TRBV7-2
D: NA
J: TRBJ1-1
size: NA
DNA: TGTGCCAGAAGCCCGGACAGAACGAACACTGAAGCTTTCTTT
CDR3: CARSPDRTNTEAFF

V: TRBV28
D: NA
J: TRBJ2-5
size: many
DNA: TGTGCCAGCAGTCTCCGAAGGCGGCAGGAGACCCAGTACTTC
CDR3: CASSLRRRQETQYF

V: TRBV15
D: NA
J: TRBJ2-2
size: few
DNA: TGTGCCACCAGCAGAGAAGGGAGTGGGGCCGGGGAGCTGTTTTTT
CDR3: CATSREGSGAGELFF

V: TRBV20-1
D: NA
J: TRBJ2-1
size: many
DNA: TGCAGTGCTAGTCAAGTACGCAATGAGCAGTTCTTC
CDR3: CSASQVRNEQFF

V: TRBV10-1
D: TRBD1
J: TRBJ2-3
size: many
DNA: TGCGCCAGCAGTGAGTCGAGGCAGGGGGCAGATACGCAGTATTTT
CDR3: CASSESRQGADTQYF

V: TRBV11-2
D: TRBD2
J: TRBJ2-5
size: many
DNA: TGTGCCAGCAGCACCCCCATCGGACTAGCGGGAGTGGGCCAAGAGACCCAGTACTTC
CDR3: CASSTPIGLAGVGQETQYF

V: TRBV29-1
D: NA
J: TRBJ2-2
size: many
DNA: TGCAGCGCTTGGACAGTTAACACCGGGGAGCTGTTTTTT
CDR3: CSAWTVNTGELFF

V: TRBV29-1
D: TRBD2
J: TRBJ2-3
size: many
DNA: TGCAGCGTTGCCGGAGAGCCAGCGGGAATACTAGATACGCAGTATTTT
CDR3: CSVAGEPAGILDTQYF

V: TRBV28
D: NA
J: TRBJ1-1
size: many
DNA: TGTGCCAGCAGGGAGTTAGGACAGATGAACACTGAAGCTTTCTTT
CDR3: CASRELGQMNTEAFF